This TCR beta chain was sequenced during a study of cytomegalovirus exposure and HLA in healthy donors. It was with 60 Vbeta and 13 Jbeta primers that the PCR ran. Sequencing used immunoSEQ multiplex PCR; TCRdb keeps in-frame clones, though not all of them. The sample lists some 170,000 clones, around 80% seen once, with approximately 1.5% in the top ten. Germline CDR1 and CDR2: MNHEY and SVGAGI. The CDR3 is 12 amino acids. This clone was recorded once. A junction end diverges from the germline sequence, so it may reflect a read error. Other DNA sequences in the sample encode the same CDR3. The chain links TRBV6-5 to TRBJ1-1, with unresolved D. The sequenced sample was PBMCs. This TCR derives from a girl aged 5-17 years in good health and CMV-seropositive. Here the CDR3 reads CASSRDNTEAFF. CDR3 DNA sequence: TGTGCCAGCAGTCGGGATAACACCGAAGCTTTCTTT.